This T cell receptor (beta chain) derives from a study of blood T cells in healthy people across ages. The use of a sample-barcoded 5' primer and a J-beta primer mix characterized a second PCR of roughly 7 to 12 cycles. TCRdb re-called the 5' RACE reads through MiXCR, storing one row per CDR3 protein. The table records around 820,000 distinct CDR3 sequences, about 25% of them present only once. Only a few counts were recorded for this clonotype. The antigen is unknown. General observations from the study: There were more naive CD4+ cells and higher diversity in long-lived donors than in aged donors.

This sample was also put to use in a study of T cells of mothers and their children. That work contributes: Related mother-child pairs showed slightly, non-significantly higher overlap than unrelated pairs.

The source of this sequence is a boy aged 10-17 years in good health. Sequenced input: blood.

The CDR3 is CASSPPRDGLTGELFF. The CDR3 DNA is TGTGCCAGCAGCCCGCCCCGGGACGGATTGACCGGGGAGCTGTTTTTT. J is TRBJ2-2 and V is TRBV28; either TRBD1 or TRBD2 may supply D (5 bases each). This CDR3 contains 16 residues. CDR1 MDHEN and CDR2 SYDVKM come from the germline V gene. Trimming removed 6 bases at V and 5 bases at J, with 19 bases between.